This T cell receptor (beta chain) was found in a study of T cells in Graves' hyperthyroidism and ophthalmopathy. Findings of the study overall: The majority of expanded thyroid clonotypes above 0.001 also appeared in blood.

Graves' hyperthyroidism qualified as stable when ophthalmopathy did not progress within 18 months. Hyperthyroidism was newly diagnosed in patients aged 18 to 65 (duration under 2 months). Thyroid ultrasound and orbital computed tomography, with clinical symptoms and serum thyroxine and TRAb, informed diagnoses. Template material for amplifying TCR beta CDR3 regions consisted of RNA transcripts. First-round RT-PCR of the TCR CDR3 relied on the HTBI primer set. MiXCR, applied by TCRdb to the multiplex PCR reads, yields one record per CDR3 protein. This table has around 540,000 distinct CDR3 sequences, just over 45% appearing once. V was shortened by 2 bases and J by 3 bases, with 2 bases between the two germline ends. CDR1 is SGDLS and CDR2 is YYNGEE in the germline V gene. This CDR3 has 12 residues. This clonotype was seen many times. What it recognizes is unknown.

Sequencing was performed on peripheral blood or thyroid tissue (not recorded which). This TCR came from a woman between 18 and 29 years old with Graves' hyperthyroidism. The chain links TRBV9 to TRBJ2-2, with D unresolved. CDR3 sequence (DNA): TGTGCCAGCAGCGTTCACACCGGGGAGCTGTTTTTT. Protein product: CASSVHTGELFF.